This TCR beta chain was identified in a study of blood T cell repertoires in COVID-19. Study overall: From the United States, Italy and Spain came samples of acute and convalescent COVID-19. T cells, B-cell-depleted T cells, or PBMCs supplied cDNA or gDNA.

Per the study methods: Amplifying reference gene primers gave estimates of nucleated cell counts. This table comes from immunoSEQ multiplex PCR, and its TCRdb copy is limited to in-frame clones, with some not included. V, J and clone size were drawn from that table, and D and trimming were deduced from the DNA. The table lists about 140,000 clones, around 89% of them singletons. The germline V gene encodes CDR1 KGHSH and CDR2 LQKENI. The CDR3 consists of 15 residues. Deletions cut 2 bases from V and 0 bases from J, with 8 bases between. About this clone itself: The sample contains more than one DNA sequence encoding this CDR3.

Enrollment of patients from Seattle took place during active infection, with longitudinal follow-up. This clonotype originated in a human donor with COVID-19, enrolled during active disease. The donor label of this sample is uncertain. The chain carries TRBV18 and TRBJ2-1, with D unclear. Input material: peripheral blood. The CDR3 reads CASSPGQSSYNEQFF. The CDR3 coding sequence is TGTGCCAGCTCACCAGGGCAAAGCTCCTACAATGAGCAGTTCTTC.